The next 3 T cell receptor beta chains were all read from a single sample in a study of OX40 agonist ivuxolimab in advanced cancers. Sequencing used immunoSEQ multiplex PCR; TCRdb keeps in-frame clones, though not all of them. This sample yields about 89,000 clones, of which approximately 91% are seen a single time; less than 0.75% belongs to the top ten. Sequencing was performed on CD4+ or CD8+ T cells sorted from blood, taken in a trial of the OX40 agonist ivuxolimab. The receptors here all came from an adult with an advanced solid tumor such as melanoma, head and neck, liver or kidney cancer.

The chain carries TRBV6-5 and TRBJ1-2; 10 bases are a match to TRBD1. There are 15 residues in the CDR3. Germline CDR1 MNHEY, CDR2 SVGAGI. J gave up 6 bases and V 6 bases, and 10 bases lay outside the gene matches. The CDR3 reads CASRGTGAISDGYTF. The CDR3 DNA sequence: TGTGCCAGCAGGGGGACAGGGGCGATCTCCGATGGCTACACCTTC.

This chain uses TRBV4-3 with TRBJ2-2, with 9 bases identical to TRBD2. The CDR3 spans 17 residues. Trimming took 0 bases from V and 7 from J; bases not matched to a gene: 9. In germline, CDR1 is LGHNA, CDR2 YSLEER. Here the CDR3 reads CASSQDMAGGRGGELFF. The CDR3, as DNA: TGCGCCAGCAGCCAAGACATGGCGGGGGGGCGTGGCGGGGAGCTGTTTTTT.

This clone was observed a handful of times. J is TRBJ1-6 and V is TRBV6-5, with 9 nucleotides matching TRBD1. Germline CDR1 and CDR2: MNHEY and SVGAGI. This CDR3 spans 15 amino acids. Trimming took 6 bases from V and 7 from J; bases not matched to a gene: 7. Here the CDR3 reads CASSPGTGLNSPLHF. The CDR3 bases are TGTGCCAGCAGCCCCGGGACAGGGCTAAATTCACCCCTCCACTTT.